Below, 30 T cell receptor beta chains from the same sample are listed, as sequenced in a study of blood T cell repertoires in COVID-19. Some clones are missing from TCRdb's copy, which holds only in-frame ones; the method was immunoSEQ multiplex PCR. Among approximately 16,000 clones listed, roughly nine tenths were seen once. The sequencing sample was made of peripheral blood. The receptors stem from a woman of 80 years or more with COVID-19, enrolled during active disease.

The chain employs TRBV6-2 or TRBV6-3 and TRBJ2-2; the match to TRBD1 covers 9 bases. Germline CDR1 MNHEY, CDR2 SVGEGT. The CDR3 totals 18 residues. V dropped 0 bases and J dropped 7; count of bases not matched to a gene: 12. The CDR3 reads CASSYSPARTGGVGELFF. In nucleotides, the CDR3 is TGTGCCAGCAGTTACTCGCCTGCTAGAACAGGGGGCGTCGGGGAGCTGTTTTTT.

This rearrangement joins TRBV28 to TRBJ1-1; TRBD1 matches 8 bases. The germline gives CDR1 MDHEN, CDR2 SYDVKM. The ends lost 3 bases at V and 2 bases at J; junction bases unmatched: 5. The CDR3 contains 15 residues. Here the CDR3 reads CASSFAGGGNTEAFF. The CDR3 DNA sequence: TGTGCCAGCAGTTTCGCAGGGGGCGGAAACACTGAAGCTTTCTTT.

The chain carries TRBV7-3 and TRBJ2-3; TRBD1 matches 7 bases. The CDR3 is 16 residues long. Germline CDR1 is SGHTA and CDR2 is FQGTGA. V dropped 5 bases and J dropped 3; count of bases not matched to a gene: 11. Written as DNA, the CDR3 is TGTGCCAGCAGCCAACGGACAGGTGGGGGAACAGATACGCAGTATTTT. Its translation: CASSQRTGGGTDTQYF. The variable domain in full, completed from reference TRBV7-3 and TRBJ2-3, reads GAGVSQTPSNKVTEKGKYVELRCDPISGHTALYWYRQSLGQGPEFLIYFQGTGAADDSGLPNDRFFAVRPEGSVSTLKIQRTERGDSAVYLCASSQRTGGGTDTQYFGPGTRLTVL.

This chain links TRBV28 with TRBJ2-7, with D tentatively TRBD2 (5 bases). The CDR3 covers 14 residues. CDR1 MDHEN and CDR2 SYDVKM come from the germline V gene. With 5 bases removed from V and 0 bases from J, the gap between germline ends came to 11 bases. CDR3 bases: TGTGCCAGCAGTCCGGGATCCAGCTCCTACGAGCAGTACTTC. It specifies CASSPGSSSYEQYF.

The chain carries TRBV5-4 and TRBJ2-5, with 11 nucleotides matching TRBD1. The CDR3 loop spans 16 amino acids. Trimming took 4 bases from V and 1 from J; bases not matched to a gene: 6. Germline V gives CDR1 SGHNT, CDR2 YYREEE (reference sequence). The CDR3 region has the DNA TGTGCCAGCAGCCTCCGGACAGGGGGCTTCCAAGAGACCCAGTACTTC. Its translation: CASSLRTGGFQETQYF.

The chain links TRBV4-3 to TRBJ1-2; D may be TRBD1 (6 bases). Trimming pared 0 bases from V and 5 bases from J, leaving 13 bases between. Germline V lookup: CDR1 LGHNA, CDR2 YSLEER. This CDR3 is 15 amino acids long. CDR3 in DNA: TGCGCCAGCAGCCAAGATGACCTCCAGGGGTATGGCTACACCTTC. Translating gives CASSQDDLQGYGYTF.

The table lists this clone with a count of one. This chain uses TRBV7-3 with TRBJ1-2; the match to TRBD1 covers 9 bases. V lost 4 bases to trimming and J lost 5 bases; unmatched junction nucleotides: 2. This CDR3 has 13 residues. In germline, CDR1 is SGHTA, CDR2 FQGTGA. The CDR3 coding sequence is TGTGCCAGCAGCTCTGGACAGGGGTATGGCTACACCTTC. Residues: CASSSGQGYGYTF. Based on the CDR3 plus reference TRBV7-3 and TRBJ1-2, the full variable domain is GAGVSQTPSNKVTEKGKYVELRCDPISGHTALYWYRQSLGQGPEFLIYFQGTGAADDSGLPNDRFFAVRPEGSVSTLKIQRTERGDSAVYLCASSSGQGYGYTFGSGTRLTVV.

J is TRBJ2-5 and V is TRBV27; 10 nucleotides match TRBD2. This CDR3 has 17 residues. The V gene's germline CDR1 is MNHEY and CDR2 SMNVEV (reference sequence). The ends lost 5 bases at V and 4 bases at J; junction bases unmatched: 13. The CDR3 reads CASSPGLAEAKSETQYF. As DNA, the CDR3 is TGTGCCAGCAGTCCCGGACTAGCGGAGGCCAAATCAGAGACCCAGTACTTC.

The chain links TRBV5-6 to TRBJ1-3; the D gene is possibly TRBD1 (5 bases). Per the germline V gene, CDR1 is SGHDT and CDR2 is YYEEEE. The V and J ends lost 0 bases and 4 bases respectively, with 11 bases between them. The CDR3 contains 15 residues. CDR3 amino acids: CASSLVAGKGNTIYF. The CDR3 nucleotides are TGTGCCAGCAGCTTGGTGGCAGGGAAAGGAAACACCATATATTTT.

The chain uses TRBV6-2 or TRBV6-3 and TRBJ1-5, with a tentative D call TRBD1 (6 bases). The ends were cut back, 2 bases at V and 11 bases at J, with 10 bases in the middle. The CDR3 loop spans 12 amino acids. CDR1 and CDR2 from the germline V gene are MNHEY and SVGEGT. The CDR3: CASSYPQGAQHF. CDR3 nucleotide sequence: TGTGCCAGCAGTTACCCACAGGGAGCCCAGCATTTT.

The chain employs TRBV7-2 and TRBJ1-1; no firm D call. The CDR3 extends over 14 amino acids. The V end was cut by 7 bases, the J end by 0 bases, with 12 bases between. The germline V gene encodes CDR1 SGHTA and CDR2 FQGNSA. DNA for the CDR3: TGTGCCAGCAAAACACCACAAATGAACACTGAAGCTTTCTTT. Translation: CASKTPQMNTEAFF.

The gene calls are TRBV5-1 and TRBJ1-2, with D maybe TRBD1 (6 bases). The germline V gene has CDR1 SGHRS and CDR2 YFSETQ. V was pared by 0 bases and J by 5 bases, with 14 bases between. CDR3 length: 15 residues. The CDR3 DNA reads TGCGCCAGCAGCTTGGACAGGGTTCGCTCGTATGGCTACACCTTC. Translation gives CASSLDRVRSYGYTF.

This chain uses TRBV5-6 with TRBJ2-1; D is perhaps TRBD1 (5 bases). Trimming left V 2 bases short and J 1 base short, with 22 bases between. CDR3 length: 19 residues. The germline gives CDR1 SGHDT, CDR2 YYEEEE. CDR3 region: CASSFPHRQYYLSYNEQFF. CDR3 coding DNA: TGTGCCAGCAGCTTTCCGCACAGGCAGTACTACCTATCCTACAATGAGCAGTTCTTC.

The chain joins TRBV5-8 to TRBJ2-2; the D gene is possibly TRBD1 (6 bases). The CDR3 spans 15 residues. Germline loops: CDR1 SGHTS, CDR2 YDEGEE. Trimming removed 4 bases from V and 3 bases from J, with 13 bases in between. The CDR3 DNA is TGTGCCAGCAGCGCATACACAGGGTACACCGGGGAGCTGTTTTTT. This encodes CASSAYTGYTGELFF.

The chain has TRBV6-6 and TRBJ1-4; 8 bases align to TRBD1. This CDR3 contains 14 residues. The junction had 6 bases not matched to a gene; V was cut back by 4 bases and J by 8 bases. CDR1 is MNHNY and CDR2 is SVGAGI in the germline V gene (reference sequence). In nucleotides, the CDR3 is TGTGCCAGCAGTTTCCGGACAGGGCGGGAAAAACTGTTTTTT. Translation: CASSFRTGREKLFF.

The CDR3 bases are TGCGCCAGCGGACTAGCGGGGCTTGGGAGGGAGCAGTTCTTC. It encodes CASGLAGLGREQFF. This chain connects TRBV5-1 to TRBJ2-1, with 12 positions matching TRBD2. The CDR3 covers 14 residues. Germline V gene data show CDR1 as SGHRS and CDR2 as YFSETQ. V trimming: 7 bases; J trimming: 10 bases; junction bases outside the gene matches: 9.

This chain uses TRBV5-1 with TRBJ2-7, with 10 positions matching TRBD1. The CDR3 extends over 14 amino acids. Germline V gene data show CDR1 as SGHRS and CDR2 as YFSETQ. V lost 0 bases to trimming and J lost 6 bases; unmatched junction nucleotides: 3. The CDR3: CASSLGQGAIEQYF. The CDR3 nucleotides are TGCGCCAGCAGCTTGGGACAGGGGGCAATCGAGCAGTACTTC.

The CDR3 DNA reads as TGTGCCAGCAGTCCCGGACTAGCGGACACAGATACGCAGTATTTT. Its translation is CASSPGLADTDTQYF. This chain joins TRBV7-3 and TRBJ2-3, with TRBD2 matching over 10 bases. The germline V gene has CDR1 SGHTA and CDR2 FQGTGA. V gave up 6 bases and J gave up 2 bases; unmatched junction bases: 5. This CDR3 is built from 15 residues.

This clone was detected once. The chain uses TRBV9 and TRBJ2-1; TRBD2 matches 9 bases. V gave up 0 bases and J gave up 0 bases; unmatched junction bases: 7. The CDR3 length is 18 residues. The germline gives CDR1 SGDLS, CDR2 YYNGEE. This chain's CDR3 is CASSVAWGGGASYNEQFF. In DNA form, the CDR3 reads TGTGCCAGCAGCGTAGCTTGGGGCGGGGGGGCCTCCTACAATGAGCAGTTCTTC.

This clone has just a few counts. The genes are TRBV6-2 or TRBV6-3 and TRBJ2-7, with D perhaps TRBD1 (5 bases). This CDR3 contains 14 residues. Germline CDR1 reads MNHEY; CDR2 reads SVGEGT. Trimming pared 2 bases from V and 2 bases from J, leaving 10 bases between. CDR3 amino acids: CASSYDGAPYEQYF. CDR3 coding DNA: TGTGCCAGCAGTTACGATGGGGCGCCCTACGAGCAGTACTTC.

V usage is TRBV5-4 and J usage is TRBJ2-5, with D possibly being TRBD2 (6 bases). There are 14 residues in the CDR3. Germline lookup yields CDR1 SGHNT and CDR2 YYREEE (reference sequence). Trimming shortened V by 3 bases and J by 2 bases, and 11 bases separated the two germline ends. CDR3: CASSSGGAQETQYF. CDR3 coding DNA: TGTGCCAGCAGCTCCGGAGGGGCTCAAGAGACCCAGTACTTC.

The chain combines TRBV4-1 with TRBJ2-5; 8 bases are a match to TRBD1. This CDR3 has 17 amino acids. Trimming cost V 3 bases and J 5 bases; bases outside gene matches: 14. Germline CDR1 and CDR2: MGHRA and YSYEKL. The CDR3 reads CASSQKGWAGGQETQYF. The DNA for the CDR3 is TGCGCCAGCAGCCAGAAAGGATGGGCAGGGGGCCAGGAGACCCAGTACTTC.

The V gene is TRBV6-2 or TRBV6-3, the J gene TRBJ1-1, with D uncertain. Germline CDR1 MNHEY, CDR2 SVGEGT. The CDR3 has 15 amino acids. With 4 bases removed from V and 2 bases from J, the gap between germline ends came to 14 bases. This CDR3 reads CASSFLTGDNTEAFF. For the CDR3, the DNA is TGTGCCAGCAGTTTTCTTACCGGAGATAACACTGAAGCTTTCTTT.

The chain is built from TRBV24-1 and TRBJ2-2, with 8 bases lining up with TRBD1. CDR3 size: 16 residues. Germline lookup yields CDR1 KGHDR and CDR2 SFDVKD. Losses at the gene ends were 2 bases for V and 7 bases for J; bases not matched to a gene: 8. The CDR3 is CATSDWRTGTNGELFF. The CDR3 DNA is TGTGCCACCAGTGATTGGCGGACAGGGACGAACGGGGAGCTGTTTTTT.

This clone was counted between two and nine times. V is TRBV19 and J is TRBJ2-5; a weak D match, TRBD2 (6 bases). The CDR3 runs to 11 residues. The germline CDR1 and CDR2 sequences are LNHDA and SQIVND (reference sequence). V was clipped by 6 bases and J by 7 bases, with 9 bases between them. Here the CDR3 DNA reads TGTGCCAGTAGCTACGGGGGGACCCAGTACTTC. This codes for CASSYGGTQYF.

The CDR3 spells CASSDGSGRVADTQYF. The CDR3 nucleotides are TGTGCCAGCAGCGACGGTAGCGGGAGGGTGGCAGATACGCAGTATTTT. The V gene is TRBV7-2, the J gene TRBJ2-3, with 11 positions matching TRBD2. The germline CDR1 and CDR2 sequences are SGHTA and FQGNSA. CDR3 length: 16 amino acids. V was pared by 5 bases and J by 4 bases, with 8 bases of the junction left unmatched. Full variable domain (rest looked up from reference TRBV7-2 and TRBJ2-3): GAGVSQSPSNKVTEKGKDVELRCDPISGHTALYWYRQSLGQGLEFLIYFQGNSAPDKSGLPSDRFSAERTGGSVSTLTIQRTQQEDSAVYLCASSDGSGRVADTQYFGPGTRLTVL.

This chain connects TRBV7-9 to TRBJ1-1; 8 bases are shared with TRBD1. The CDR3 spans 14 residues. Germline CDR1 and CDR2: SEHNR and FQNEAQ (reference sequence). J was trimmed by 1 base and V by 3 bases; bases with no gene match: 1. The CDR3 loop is CASSFRGRNTEAFF. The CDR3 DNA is TGTGCCAGCAGCTTCAGGGGGCGGAACACTGAAGCTTTCTTT. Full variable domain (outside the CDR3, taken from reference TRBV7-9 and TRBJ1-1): DTGVSQNPRHKITKRGQNVTFRCDPISEHNRLYWYRQTLGQGPEFLTYFQNEAQLEKSRLLSDRFSAERPKGSFSTLEIQRTEQGDSAMYLCASSFRGRNTEAFFGQGTRLTVV.

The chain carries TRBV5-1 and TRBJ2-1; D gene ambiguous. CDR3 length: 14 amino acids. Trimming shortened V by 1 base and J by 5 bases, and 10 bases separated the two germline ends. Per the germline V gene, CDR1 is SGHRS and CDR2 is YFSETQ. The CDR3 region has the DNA TGCGCCAGCAGCTTGACTACCGGAAACAATGAGCAGTTCTTC. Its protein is CASSLTTGNNEQFF.

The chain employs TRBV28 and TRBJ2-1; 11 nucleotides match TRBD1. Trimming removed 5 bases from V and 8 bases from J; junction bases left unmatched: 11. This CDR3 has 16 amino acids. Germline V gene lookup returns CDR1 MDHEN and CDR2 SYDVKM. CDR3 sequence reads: CASSPLGQGARHEQFF. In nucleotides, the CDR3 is TGTGCCAGCAGTCCCCTCGGACAGGGGGCGCGACATGAGCAGTTCTTC.

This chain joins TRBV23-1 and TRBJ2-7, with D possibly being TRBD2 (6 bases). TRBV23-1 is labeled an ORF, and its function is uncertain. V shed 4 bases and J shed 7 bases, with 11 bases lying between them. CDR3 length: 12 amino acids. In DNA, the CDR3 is TGCGCCAGCAGTCCGCCAGGGAGGGAGCAGTACTTC. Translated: CASSPPGREQYF.